This T cell receptor beta chain was observed in a study of CD8+CD57+ T cells in acquired aplastic anemia. Germline loops: CDR1 SNHLY, CDR2 FYNNEI. The CDR3 is 15 amino acids. Trimming cost V 3 bases and J 6 bases; bases outside gene matches: 5. This clonotype was counted only a few times. CDR3 and TCR beta VDJ profiling relied on genomic DNA as the template. Each CDR3 protein is one row after TCRdb ran MiXCR on the reads. The table lists some 120,000 distinct CDR3 sequences, 48% of them singletons. V usage is TRBV2 and J usage is TRBJ1-6, with 7 bases that match TRBD1. Sequences were obtained from sorted CD4+, CD8+, or CD8+CD57+ T cells (not recorded which) from PBMCs. The receptor comes from a human donor in good health, serving as a control. As DNA, the CDR3 is TGTGCCAGCAGTGACCAACAGGGGCGTAATTCACCCCTCCACTTT. Translating gives CASSDQQGRNSPLHF.